The 24 T cell receptor beta chains presented below share a single source sample, sequenced in a study of tumor-infiltrating lymphocytes in localized non-small cell lung cancer. The data were produced by immunoSEQ multiplex PCR, yet TCRdb's version contains in-frame clones alone and is incomplete. The table lists 9,000 to 10,000 clones, more than 75% of them singletons. Input material: lung tumor tissue. Receptors originate from a human donor with non-small cell lung cancer.

The chain links TRBV7-9 to TRBJ2-2; 7 bases line up with TRBD1. CDR1 is SEHNR and CDR2 is FQNEAQ in the germline V gene (reference sequence). The V segment lost 5 bases and the J segment 3 bases; nucleotides outside the gene matches: 9. The CDR3 totals 16 residues. CDR3 nucleotides: TGTGCCAGCAGCCCCAGACAGGGTGGATACACCGGGGAGCTGTTTTTT. It yields the protein CASSPRQGGYTGELFF.

The chain is built from TRBV7-2 and TRBJ2-3; 11 bases are a match to TRBD2. The ends lost 6 bases at V and 2 bases at J; junction bases unmatched: 1. Germline CDR1 and CDR2: SGHTA and FQGNSA. This CDR3 spans 14 amino acids. The chain's CDR3 is CASRLAGATDTQYF. CDR3 in DNA: TGTGCCAGCAGACTAGCGGGGGCCACAGATACGCAGTATTTT. Using reference TRBV7-2 and TRBJ2-3 for the parts outside the CDR3, the full variable domain is GAGVSQSPSNKVTEKGKDVELRCDPISGHTALYWYRQSLGQGLEFLIYFQGNSAPDKSGLPSDRFSAERTGGSVSTLTIQRTQQEDSAVYLCASRLAGATDTQYFGPGTRLTVL.

The chain couples TRBV19 to TRBJ1-2, with 9 bases lining up with TRBD1. CDR1 and CDR2 from the germline V gene are LNHDA and SQIVND (reference sequence). The CDR3 runs 14 residues. J gave up 8 bases and V 7 bases, and 11 bases lay outside the gene matches. CDR3 protein: CASTTGGVRGGYTF. In DNA form, the CDR3 reads TGTGCCAGTACTACAGGGGGCGTTCGGGGAGGCTACACCTTC. The complete variable domain, with remaining parts taken from reference TRBV19 and TRBJ1-2, reads DGGITQSPKYLFRKEGQNVTLSCEQNLNHDAMYWYRQDPGQGLRLIYYSQIVNDFQKGDIAEGYSVSREKKESFPLTVTSAQKNPTAFYLCASTTGGVRGGYTFGSGTRLTVV.

The chain couples TRBV18 to TRBJ1-1; the D is unclear. CDR1 KGHSH and CDR2 LQKENI come from the germline V gene. CDR3 size: 12 residues. The germline V and J ends were trimmed by 1 base and 7 bases, with 7 bases remaining between them. CDR3 region: CASSPREIEAFF. The CDR3 nucleotides are TGTGCCAGCTCACCACGCGAGATTGAAGCTTTCTTT.

The V call is TRBV5-6, the J call TRBJ2-2; D is undetermined. Germline lookup yields CDR1 SGHDT and CDR2 YYEEEE. V was trimmed by 2 bases and J by 5 bases, leaving 10 bases between them. This CDR3 is built from 14 residues. DNA of the CDR3: TGTGCCAGCAGCTTATTTAAGGAAACCGGGGAGCTGTTTTTT. Its protein product is CASSLFKETGELFF. Full variable domain (rest looked up from reference TRBV5-6 and TRBJ2-2): DAGVTQSPTHLIKTRGQQVTLRCSPKSGHDTVSWYQQALGQGPQFIFQYYEEEERQRGNFPDRFSGHQFPNYSSELNVNALLLGDSALYLCASSLFKETGELFFGEGSRLTVL.

The chain carries TRBV4-3 and TRBJ2-7; the D gene is possibly TRBD2 (6 bases). This CDR3 has 16 residues. Trimming removed 4 bases from V and 5 bases from J, with 21 bases in between. Germline V gene lookup returns CDR1 LGHNA and CDR2 YSLEER. CDR3 sequence reads: CASSPDWREPRDEQYF. The CDR3 DNA follows: TGCGCCAGCAGCCCGGACTGGCGGGAACCCCGAGACGAGCAGTACTTC.

This clone was detected once. The genes are TRBV2 and TRBJ1-2, with D unresolved. Germline values: CDR1 SNHLY, CDR2 FYNNEI. This CDR3 spans 11 amino acids. V lost 1 base and J lost 5, with 2 bases in between. CDR3 nucleotide sequence: TGTGCCAGCAGTGAAGAGTATGGCTACACCTTC. Protein sequence: CASSEEYGYTF.

By its share, this clone is medium-sized (0.01 to 0.1%). The gene calls are TRBV4-3 and TRBJ2-7, with 11 bases aligning to TRBD1. The J segment lost 4 bases and the V segment lost 1 base, leaving 6 bases of the junction unmatched. Germline-derived CDR1 and CDR2 are LGHNA and YSLEER. This CDR3 spans 16 amino acids. CDR3 in DNA: TGCGCCAGCAGCCAAGCCGAGGACAGGGGGCGGTACGAGCAGTACTTC. Translation: CASSQAEDRGRYEQYF.

The V gene is TRBV4-1, the J gene TRBJ2-2; 12 bases match TRBD2. Germline values: CDR1 MGHRA, CDR2 YSYEKL. This CDR3 spans 16 amino acids. Trimming took 2 bases from V and 7 from J; bases not matched to a gene: 5. The chain's CDR3 is CASSQRTSGAIGELFF. The CDR3 nucleotides are TGCGCCAGCAGCCAAAGGACTAGCGGGGCAATCGGGGAGCTGTTTTTT.

The chain joins TRBV5-4 to TRBJ1-5; tentatively, D is TRBD1 (5 bases). V dropped 4 bases and J dropped 4 bases, with 15 bases sitting between them. The CDR3 length is 15 residues. CDR1 is SGHNT, CDR2 YYREEE, per germline (reference sequence). In nucleotides, the CDR3 is TGTGCCAGCAGCCAAGGGGACCTCGAGAATCAGCCCCAGCATTTT. As protein: CASSQGDLENQPQHF. The full variable domain, with the rest looked up from reference TRBV5-4 and TRBJ1-5, is ETGVTQSPTHLIKTRGQQVTLRCSSQSGHNTVSWYQQALGQGPQFIFQYYREEENGRGNFPPRFSGLQFPNYSSELNVNALELDDSALYLCASSQGDLENQPQHFGDGTRLSIL.

The chain combines TRBV19 with TRBJ1-5; 7 nucleotides line up with TRBD1. CDR1 LNHDA and CDR2 SQIVND come from the germline V gene (reference sequence). The CDR3 spans 13 residues. The V and J ends lost 4 bases and 9 bases, in that order; junction bases with no gene match: 6. The CDR3 protein is CASSRTGVGPQHF. In nucleotides, the CDR3 is TGTGCCAGTAGTAGGACAGGCGTAGGGCCCCAGCATTTT.

The chain couples TRBV30 to TRBJ2-3, with no clear D. This CDR3 region has 15 residues. The germline V gene encodes CDR1 GTSNPN and CDR2 SVGIG (reference sequence). The ends were cut back, 4 bases at V and 1 base at J, with 15 bases in the middle. The CDR3 loop is CAWTPDRIRTDTQYF. CDR3 in DNA: TGTGCCTGGACCCCAGACCGGATCCGCACAGATACGCAGTATTTT.

The chain has TRBV15 and TRBJ2-7, with D tentatively TRBD2 (5 bases). The CDR3 length is 17 residues. V lost 1 base and J lost 2, with 18 bases in between. Germline V gene data show CDR1 as LNHNV and CDR2 as YYDKDF (reference sequence). The CDR3 reads CATSRAPPGSRTYEQYF. The CDR3, as DNA: TGTGCCACCAGCAGAGCCCCCCCGGGATCAAGGACCTACGAGCAGTACTTC.

This clone was counted a few times. The V gene is TRBV19, the J gene TRBJ2-3; 7 bases agree with TRBD1. Germline values: CDR1 LNHDA, CDR2 SQIVND (reference sequence). Trimming cost V 4 bases and J 4 bases; bases outside gene matches: 2. The CDR3 is 13 amino acids. CDR3 region: CASSTTGSDTQYF. Written as DNA, the CDR3 is TGTGCCAGTAGTACGACAGGGTCAGATACGCAGTATTTT.

This clone was recorded once. The chain uses TRBV7-6 and TRBJ2-7; possible D gene TRBD2, 6 bases. Germline V lookup: CDR1 SGHVS, CDR2 FNYEAQ. Trimming shortened V by 1 base and J by 0 bases, and 7 bases separated the two germline ends. The CDR3 is 14 amino acids. This CDR3 reads CASSLEEGSYEQYF. CDR3 nucleotides: TGTGCCAGCAGCTTAGAGGAGGGCTCCTACGAGCAGTACTTC.

The chain couples TRBV7-7 to TRBJ2-5; the match to TRBD1 covers 9 bases. Germline V lookup: CDR1 SSHAT, CDR2 FNYEAQ (reference sequence). The CDR3 is made up of 15 amino acids. V was pared by 5 bases and J by 4 bases, with 8 bases of the junction left unmatched. This CDR3 is CASSPGQGPAETQYF. DNA of the CDR3: TGTGCCAGCAGCCCGGGACAGGGACCGGCAGAGACCCAGTACTTC.

The chain combines TRBV11-2 with TRBJ2-1; D is ambiguous. Germline CDR1 is SGHAT and CDR2 is FQNNGV. Trimming removed 2 bases from V and 0 bases from J, with 8 bases in between. CDR3 length equals 15 residues. CDR3 sequence: CASSLYGDSYNEQFF. The CDR3, as DNA: TGTGCCAGCAGCTTATATGGGGACTCCTACAATGAGCAGTTCTTC.

CDR3 protein: CAWSDLPLAGGRNEQFF. The CDR3 DNA is TGTGCCTGGAGTGACCTCCCACTAGCGGGGGGCCGGAATGAGCAGTTCTTC. The chain has TRBV30 and TRBJ2-1, with 12 bases identical to TRBD2. V was clipped by 1 base and J by 7 bases; unmatched bases: 11. CDR3 length: 17 amino acids. Germline values: CDR1 GTSNPN, CDR2 SVGIG (reference sequence).

The rearrangement joins TRBV7-9 to TRBJ2-5; D is possibly TRBD2 (5 bases). The CDR3 consists of 12 residues. V was shortened by 5 bases and J by 4 bases, with 8 bases between the two germline ends. Looked up from germline, CDR1 is SEHNR and CDR2 is FQNEAQ (reference sequence). The CDR3 reads CASSREGETQYF. The CDR3 DNA reads as TGTGCCAGCAGCCGGGAAGGAGAGACCCAGTACTTC.

This chain connects TRBV11-2 to TRBJ2-1, with a weak D call TRBD2 (6 bases). This CDR3 comprises 13 residues. Germline lookup yields CDR1 SGHAT and CDR2 FQNNGV. V lost 4 bases and J 7 bases, leaving 11 bases between the germline ends. The CDR3 sequence: CASSSGVGNEQFF. The CDR3 nucleotides are TGTGCCAGCAGCTCGGGGGTAGGTAATGAGCAGTTCTTC.

J is TRBJ2-1 and V is TRBV19, with 9 positions matching TRBD2. The CDR3 totals 14 residues. In germline, CDR1 is LNHDA, CDR2 SQIVND (reference sequence). With 4 bases clipped from V and 10 bases from J, the junction kept 8 bases outside the gene matches. The CDR3 loop is CASSTPQLAGEQFF. CDR3 in DNA: TGTGCCAGTAGTACCCCCCAACTAGCGGGCGAGCAGTTCTTC.

V is TRBV7-2 and J is TRBJ2-5, with 8 bases identical to TRBD2. The CDR3 length is 13 residues. Germline loops: CDR1 SGHTA, CDR2 FQGNSA. J lost 1 base, V lost 5 bases, and 0 bases had no gene match. The CDR3 DNA reads TGTGCCAGCAGCGGGACTAGCCAAGAGACCCAGTACTTC. Protein sequence: CASSGTSQETQYF.

This clone was observed a handful of times. V usage is TRBV18 and J usage is TRBJ1-2; the D gene is possibly TRBD1 (5 bases). The CDR3 has 16 residues. CDR1 is KGHSH and CDR2 is LQKENI in the germline V gene. V lost 6 bases and J 0 bases, leaving 17 bases between the germline ends. The CDR3 DNA reads as TGTGCCAGCTCGACTCCGCGACAGCAGACTAACTATGGCTACACCTTC. As protein: CASSTPRQQTNYGYTF.

This clone has only one observation. The gene calls are TRBV27 and TRBJ1-1; D remains ambiguous. The CDR3 loop spans 14 amino acids. Germline values: CDR1 MNHEY, CDR2 SMNVEV (reference sequence). V was clipped by 3 bases and J by 5 bases, with 13 bases between them. This CDR3 reads CASSLHRGWTEAFF. As DNA, the CDR3 is TGTGCCAGCAGTTTGCACAGAGGTTGGACTGAAGCTTTCTTT.